The clone carrying this T cell receptor (beta chain) has at least ten counts. Its antigen is undetermined. The data belong to a study of glioma-infiltrating T cells. Findings and caveats of the study: Above-expected tissue-blood divergence occurred in all gliomas, most in low-grade ones. Very few CDR3 sequences were shared between tissue and blood.

TCR alpha and beta CDR3 regions were amplified from RNA using iRepertoire nested multiplex PCR. For one-step reverse transcription and amplification, roughly 95-400 ng of tissue mRNA or PBMC total RNA was used. TCRdb reanalysed the multiplex PCR reads using MiXCR and keeps one entry per CDR3 protein. The sample consists of approximately 140,000 distinct CDR3 sequences, around a quarter of them appearing once. Trimming pared 1 base from V and 0 bases from J, leaving 9 bases between. The CDR3 runs 15 residues. Germline CDR1 and CDR2: MGHDK and SYGVNS. Input material: glioma tissue, nonneoplastic brain tissue, or PBMCs (not recorded which). The rearrangement links TRBV25-1 to TRBJ1-1; tentatively, D is TRBD1 (5 bases). The sequence came from a human donor with low-grade glioma or glioblastoma, undergoing nonglioma brain surgery, or in good health (not recorded which). In nucleotides, the CDR3 is TGTGCCAGCAGTGAATTTGGGACGGTGAACACTGAAGCTTTCTTT. It yields the protein CASSEFGTVNTEAFF.